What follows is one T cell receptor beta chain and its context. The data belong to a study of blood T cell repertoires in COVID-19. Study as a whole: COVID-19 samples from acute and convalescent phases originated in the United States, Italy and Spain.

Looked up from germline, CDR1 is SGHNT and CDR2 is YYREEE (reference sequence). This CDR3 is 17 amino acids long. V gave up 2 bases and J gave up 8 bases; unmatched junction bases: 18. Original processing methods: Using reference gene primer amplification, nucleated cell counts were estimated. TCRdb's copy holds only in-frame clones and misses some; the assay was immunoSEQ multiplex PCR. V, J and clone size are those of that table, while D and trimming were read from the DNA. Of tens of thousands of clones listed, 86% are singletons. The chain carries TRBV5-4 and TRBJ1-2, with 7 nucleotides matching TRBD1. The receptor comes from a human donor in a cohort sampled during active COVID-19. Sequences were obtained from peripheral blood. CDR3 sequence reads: CASSFDRERASARGYTF. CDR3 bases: TGTGCCAGCAGCTTTGACAGGGAGAGGGCGTCCGCGAGGGGCTACACCTTC.